Below, 32 T cell receptor beta chains from the same sample are listed, as sequenced in a study of T-cell reconstitution after alpha-beta-depleted transplantation in children. TCRbeta library construction was performed incorporating unique molecular identifiers. TCRdb processed the PCR reads anew with MiXCR; each CDR3 protein has one entry. The data contain roughly 300,000 distinct CDR3 sequences, 10% to 13% of them singletons. The sequenced sample was PBMCs from the stem cell graft donor, obtained from the stem cell graft. The receptor source for this set is a human donor who donated a stem cell graft to a child with acute lymphoblastic leukemia.

This clonotype was seen a few times. V gene TRBV15 combines with J gene TRBJ2-2, with 8 nucleotides matching TRBD1. This CDR3 region has 13 residues. Germline assignment: CDR1 LNHNV and CDR2 YYDKDF (reference sequence). V was pared by 3 bases and J by 7 bases, with 1 base of the junction left unmatched. The CDR3 loop is CATSRGQVGELFF. The DNA for the CDR3 is TGTGCCACCAGCAGGGGACAGGTCGGGGAGCTGTTTTTT.

The rearrangement uses TRBV7-3 and TRBJ2-1; TRBD2 agrees at 13 bases. The CDR3 is made up of 18 amino acids. With 2 bases clipped from V and 6 bases from J, the junction kept 10 bases outside the gene matches. Germline V CDR1 and CDR2: SGHTA, FQGTGA. CDR3 DNA: TGTGCCAGCAGCTTAGGGGCTGGGACTAGCGGGGCGTTCAATGAGCAGTTCTTC. Residues: CASSLGAGTSGAFNEQFF.

This clonotype was counted a few times. The chain has TRBV5-4 and TRBJ2-6; no clear D gene. Germline V gene data show CDR1 as SGHNT and CDR2 as YYREEE (reference sequence). The CDR3 consists of 14 residues. V was cut by 6 bases and J by 2 bases, with 9 bases left in between. CDR3: CASNSEAGANVLTF. The DNA for the CDR3 is TGTGCCAGCAATTCAGAAGCTGGGGCCAACGTCCTGACTTTC.

The chain carries TRBV7-2 and TRBJ2-5; 8 bases are shared with TRBD1. Looked up from germline, CDR1 is SGHTA and CDR2 is FQGNSA. Trimming cost V 2 bases and J 5 bases; bases outside gene matches: 7. The CDR3 runs to 15 residues. The CDR3 sequence: CASSLSRGHQETQYF. The CDR3 coding sequence is TGTGCCAGCAGCTTATCCAGGGGGCATCAGGAGACCCAGTACTTC.

This clonotype was seen a handful of times. The V gene is TRBV10-3, the J gene TRBJ1-1; 10 nucleotides line up with TRBD1. The V gene end was trimmed by 5 bases and the J gene end by 1 base; junction bases not matched to a gene: 13. CDR1 ENHRY and CDR2 SYGVKD come from the germline V gene. The CDR3 sequence is 18 residues long. The CDR3 loop reads CAISRGQGHPSGNTEAFF. The DNA for the CDR3 is TGTGCCATCAGTCGGGGACAGGGGCACCCATCCGGGAACACTGAAGCTTTCTTT.

The gene calls are TRBV12-3 or TRBV12-4 and TRBJ2-3, with 9 bases matching TRBD2. There are 17 residues in the CDR3. After removal of 6 bases from V and 0 bases from J, the junction contained 10 bases not matched to a gene. The CDR3 nucleotides read TGTGCCAGCAGCCCCGGGACTAGCCGAATTAGCACAGATACGCAGTATTTT. It encodes CASSPGTSRISTDTQYF.

The V gene is TRBV12-3 or TRBV12-4, the J gene TRBJ2-7, with TRBD1 matching 7 bases. With V trimmed by 5 bases and J by 0 bases, 4 bases remained unmatched. CDR3 length equals 14 residues. In DNA, the CDR3 is TGTGCCAGCAGTGCGCAGGGGGTCTCCTACGAGCAGTACTTC. The encoded protein is CASSAQGVSYEQYF.

This clonotype was detected a few times. The rearrangement links TRBV6-2 or TRBV6-3 to TRBJ2-2; 9 bases agree with TRBD1. Trimming removed 2 bases from V and 7 bases from J; junction bases left unmatched: 5. Looked up from germline, CDR1 is MNHEY and CDR2 is SVGEGT. The CDR3 runs to 15 residues. CDR3 nucleotide sequence: TGTGCCAGCAGTTACAGGGACAGGGAGATCGGGGAGCTGTTTTTT. Protein: CASSYRDREIGELFF.

This clonotype has just a few counts. The genes are TRBV5-5 and TRBJ2-5; no firm D call. Germline V gene lookup returns CDR1 SGHKS and CDR2 YYEKEE (reference sequence). Trimming removed 0 bases at V and 2 bases at J, with 8 bases between. This CDR3 is 14 amino acids long. The CDR3 sequence: CASSLEGFQETQYF. DNA for the CDR3: TGTGCCAGCAGCTTGGAAGGGTTTCAAGAGACCCAGTACTTC.

This clonotype came up a few times. The chain recombines TRBV12-3 or TRBV12-4 with TRBJ2-1; the match to TRBD1 covers 9 bases. After removal of 5 bases from V and 8 bases from J, the junction contained 7 bases not matched to a gene. This CDR3 has 14 amino acids. The CDR3 sequence is CASSNRGLNYEQFF. The CDR3 nucleotides read TGTGCCAGCAGTAACAGGGGGCTTAACTATGAGCAGTTCTTC.

The chain links TRBV12-3 or TRBV12-4 to TRBJ2-2, with 9 bases matching TRBD1. This CDR3 is 14 amino acids long. Losses at the gene ends were 10 bases for V and 6 bases for J; bases not matched to a gene: 9. The CDR3 DNA follows: TGTGCCATCCAGAACAGGGGGCAGGCCGGGGAGCTGTTTTTT. Its translation: CAIQNRGQAGELFF.

This clonotype has only a few counts. V is TRBV28 and J is TRBJ2-1; 10 nucleotides agree with TRBD2. V shed 6 bases, J shed 0 bases, and the junction held 8 bases outside the gene matches. Germline V gene data show CDR1 as MDHEN and CDR2 as SYDVKM. This CDR3 is built from 17 residues. The DNA of the CDR3 is TGTGCCAGCAGAACCACTAGCGGGGTCAGCTCCTACAATGAGCAGTTCTTC. Residues: CASRTTSGVSSYNEQFF.

This clonotype has a count of ten or more. The chain joins TRBV20-1 to TRBJ2-5; 10 bases map to TRBD2. The V gene's germline CDR1 is DFQATT and CDR2 SNEGSKA (reference sequence). CDR3 length equals 18 residues. V lost 0 bases and J lost 5; bases outside the gene matches: 15. In DNA, the CDR3 is TGCAGTGCTAGAGATCCCCTAGCGGGAGCCGGCCAACGGGAGACCCAGTACTTC. Protein product: CSARDPLAGAGQRETQYF.

This clonotype was found many times. The chain joins TRBV9 to TRBJ2-1; 7 bases are a match to TRBD2. This CDR3 spans 16 amino acids. V shed 0 bases and J 1 base; nucleotides not matched to a gene: 4. Germline loops: CDR1 SGDLS, CDR2 YYNGEE. Here the CDR3 DNA reads TGTGCCAGCAGCGTAGAATCTAGCGGATCCTACAATGAGCAGTTCTTC. Its protein is CASSVESSGSYNEQFF.

The chain joins TRBV30 to TRBJ1-1, with D maybe TRBD1 (5 bases). Per the germline V gene, CDR1 is GTSNPN and CDR2 is SVGIG (reference sequence). Trimming left V 3 bases short and J 3 bases short, with 14 bases between. The CDR3 extends over 14 amino acids. CDR3 loop: CAWRGSRQHTEAFF. DNA of the CDR3: TGTGCCTGGAGAGGAAGTCGACAGCACACTGAAGCTTTCTTT.

The chain combines TRBV7-9 with TRBJ2-6; D is ambiguous. The germline V gene has CDR1 SEHNR and CDR2 FQNEAQ (reference sequence). This CDR3 spans 15 amino acids. V lost 2 bases to trimming and J lost 2 bases, with 7 bases between them. CDR3 in amino acids: CASSLNSAGANVLTF. The CDR3 nucleotides are TGTGCCAGCAGCTTAAATAGTGCTGGGGCCAACGTCCTGACTTTC. The full variable domain, its missing parts supplied by reference TRBV7-9 and TRBJ2-6, is DTGVSQNPRHKITKRGQNVTFRCDPISEHNRLYWYRQTLGQGPEFLTYFQNEAQLEKSRLLSDRFSAERPKGSFSTLEIQRTEQGDSAMYLCASSLNSAGANVLTFGAGSRLTVL.

This clonotype was seen a handful of times. J is TRBJ2-3 and V is TRBV20-1, with 9 bases that match TRBD2. V was clipped by 2 bases and J by 2 bases; unmatched bases: 8. The CDR3 extends over 16 amino acids. Per the germline V gene, CDR1 is DFQATT and CDR2 is SNEGSKA (reference sequence). CDR3 nucleotides: TGCAGTGCTAGATTAGCTAGCGGGGCTTTCACAGATACGCAGTATTTT. Protein: CSARLASGAFTDTQYF.

V and J are TRBV9 and TRBJ1-6; 8 nucleotides align to TRBD1. Unmatched junction bases numbered 9, after V lost 0 bases and J lost 10 bases. CDR1 SGDLS and CDR2 YYNGEE come from the germline V gene. This CDR3 comprises 16 residues. The CDR3 here is CASSVADRGGQSPLHF. The CDR3 region has the DNA TGTGCCAGCAGCGTAGCCGACAGGGGAGGGCAGTCACCCCTCCACTTT.

This clonotype was seen many times. This chain joins TRBV7-2 and TRBJ2-1; 13 nucleotides agree with TRBD2. CDR3 length: 12 amino acids. J was trimmed by 15 bases and V by 5 bases; bases with no gene match: 4. Germline CDR1 is SGHTA and CDR2 is FQGNSA. CDR3 region: CASSGTSGNGFF. For the CDR3, the DNA is TGTGCCAGCAGCGGGACTAGCGGGAACGGGTTCTTC.

V and J are TRBV7-2 and TRBJ2-7; TRBD1 agrees at 7 bases. V gave up 4 bases and J gave up 3 bases; unmatched junction bases: 9. CDR1 and CDR2 from the germline V gene are SGHTA and FQGNSA. The CDR3 has 15 amino acids. CDR3 protein: CASSYYRDRYYEQYF. In DNA form, the CDR3 reads TGTGCCAGCAGCTATTACCGGGACAGATACTACGAGCAGTACTTC.

The J gene is TRBJ2-3, the V gene TRBV18, with D perhaps given as TRBD1 or TRBD2 (5 bases each). The CDR3 is 15 residues long. Trimming cost V 6 bases and J 0 bases, with 13 bases left between them. Germline CDR1 reads KGHSH; CDR2 reads LQKENI. The CDR3, as DNA: TGTGCCAGCTCTCGCAATCGGGACAGCACAGATACGCAGTATTTT. Amino acid sequence: CASSRNRDSTDTQYF. The whole variable domain, remainder taken from reference TRBV18 and TRBJ2-3, is NAGVMQNPRHLVRRRGQEARLRCSPMKGHSHVYWYRQLPEEGLKFMVYLQKENIIDESGMPKERFSAEFPKEGPSILRIQQVVRGDSAAYFCASSRNRDSTDTQYFGPGTRLTVL.

This sequence joins TRBV7-8 and TRBJ2-3; D perhaps matches TRBD2 (6 bases). The CDR3 length is 18 residues. CDR1 and CDR2 (germline): SGHVS, FQNEAQ. V lost 1 base to trimming and J lost 4 bases, with 21 bases between them. CDR3 protein: CASSLVYPGLRDPDTQYF. CDR3 bases: TGTGCCAGCAGCTTAGTTTATCCGGGACTTAGAGATCCAGATACGCAGTATTTT.

This clonotype has a count of ten or more. The junction shows a germline mismatch at one end, possibly a read error. V gene TRBV5-1 combines with J gene TRBJ1-5; D may be TRBD1 (5 bases). The germline CDR1 and CDR2 sequences are SGHRS and YFSETQ. There are 15 residues in the CDR3. The CDR3 nucleotides read TGCGCCAGCAGCCCCGGCGGCGGGACTATGGAGCCTCAGCATTTT. Translating it yields CASSPGGGTMEPQHF.

This clonotype was detected only a few times. V is TRBV5-1 and J is TRBJ2-1; D possibly corresponds to TRBD2 (6 bases). The CDR3 is 16 amino acids. Germline CDR1 reads SGHRS; CDR2 reads YFSETQ. V was pared by 3 bases and J by 0 bases, with 13 bases between. CDR3 in amino acids: CASSSGLRSSYNEQFF. DNA of the CDR3: TGCGCCAGCAGCTCGGGACTTCGAAGCTCCTACAATGAGCAGTTCTTC.

The V gene is TRBV29-1, the J gene TRBJ1-1; the D is unclear. The CDR3 covers 9 residues. Germline lookup yields CDR1 SQVTM and CDR2 ANQGSEA. Trimming shortened V by 7 bases and J by 9 bases, and 9 bases separated the two germline ends. CDR3 in amino acids: CSAGSKAFF. The CDR3 nucleotides are TGCAGCGCTGGGAGTAAAGCTTTCTTT. Together with reference TRBV29-1 and TRBJ1-1, the CDR3 gives the full variable domain: SAVISQKPSRDICQRGTSLTIQCQVDSQVTMMFWYRQQPGQSLTLIATANQGSEATYESGFVIDKFPISRPNLTFSTLTVSNMSPEDSSIYLCSAGSKAFFGQGTRLTVV.

The V gene is TRBV30, the J gene TRBJ2-2; D might be TRBD1 (6 bases). The CDR3 has 15 residues. CDR1 is GTSNPN and CDR2 is SVGIG in the germline V gene (reference sequence). With 0 bases removed from V and 4 bases from J, the gap between germline ends came to 12 bases. CDR3 in amino acids: CAWSVQGTITGELFF. The CDR3 DNA is TGTGCCTGGAGTGTACAGGGCACCATCACCGGGGAGCTGTTTTTT.

This chain uses TRBV7-2 with TRBJ2-2; the D is unclear. V dropped 0 bases and J dropped 1 base, with 6 bases sitting between them. This CDR3 comprises 15 residues. CDR1 SGHTA and CDR2 FQGNSA come from the germline V gene. CDR3 bases: TGTGCCAGCAGCTTAGCTCCTAGGAACACCGGGGAGCTGTTTTTT. Translating it yields CASSLAPRNTGELFF.

The gene calls are TRBV27 and TRBJ2-7; 11 bases are shared with TRBD2. Unmatched junction bases numbered 9, after V lost 5 bases and J lost 6 bases. Germline V gives CDR1 MNHEY, CDR2 SMNVEV (reference sequence). The CDR3 spans 15 residues. CDR3 loop: CASSAIAGGPLEQYF. CDR3 DNA sequence: TGTGCCAGCAGTGCGATAGCGGGAGGGCCCCTCGAGCAGTACTTC.

This clonotype was detected many times. This rearrangement joins TRBV29-1 to TRBJ1-2; D remains unclear. In germline, CDR1 is SQVTM, CDR2 ANQGSEA. Trimming took off 1 base at V and 2 bases at J, with 11 bases between the two ends. CDR3 length: 14 residues. The chain's CDR3 is CSVEVGDLNYGYTF. The CDR3 nucleotides read TGCAGCGTTGAAGTTGGAGACCTCAACTATGGCTACACCTTC.

This chain joins TRBV7-2 and TRBJ2-5; either TRBD1 or TRBD2 may fit D (6 bases each). The CDR3 is 15 amino acids. CDR1 and CDR2 from the germline V gene are SGHTA and FQGNSA. V lost 5 bases and J 6 bases, leaving 19 bases between the germline ends. For the CDR3, the DNA is TGTGCCAGCAGCACCCAACGGGGGCGCTGGCAGACCCAGTACTTC. This gives the protein CASSTQRGRWQTQYF.

The chain combines TRBV18 with TRBJ1-5; 9 bases match TRBD1. The V gene's germline CDR1 is KGHSH and CDR2 LQKENI. The V segment lost 0 bases and the J segment 5 bases; nucleotides outside the gene matches: 11. The CDR3 totals 18 residues. The CDR3 sequence: CASSPPTGGRFQDQPQHF. CDR3 DNA sequence: TGTGCCAGCTCACCACCGACAGGGGGGCGTTTCCAGGATCAGCCCCAGCATTTT.

Of note for this clonotype: At one boundary the junction diverges from the germline segment, which might be a read error. V usage is TRBV12-3 or TRBV12-4 and J usage is TRBJ2-1, with D uncertain. This CDR3 has 13 amino acids. The CDR3 DNA follows: TGTGCCAGCAGTTCTCCTAGGTACACTGAGCAGTTCTTC. It encodes CASSSPRYTEQFF.